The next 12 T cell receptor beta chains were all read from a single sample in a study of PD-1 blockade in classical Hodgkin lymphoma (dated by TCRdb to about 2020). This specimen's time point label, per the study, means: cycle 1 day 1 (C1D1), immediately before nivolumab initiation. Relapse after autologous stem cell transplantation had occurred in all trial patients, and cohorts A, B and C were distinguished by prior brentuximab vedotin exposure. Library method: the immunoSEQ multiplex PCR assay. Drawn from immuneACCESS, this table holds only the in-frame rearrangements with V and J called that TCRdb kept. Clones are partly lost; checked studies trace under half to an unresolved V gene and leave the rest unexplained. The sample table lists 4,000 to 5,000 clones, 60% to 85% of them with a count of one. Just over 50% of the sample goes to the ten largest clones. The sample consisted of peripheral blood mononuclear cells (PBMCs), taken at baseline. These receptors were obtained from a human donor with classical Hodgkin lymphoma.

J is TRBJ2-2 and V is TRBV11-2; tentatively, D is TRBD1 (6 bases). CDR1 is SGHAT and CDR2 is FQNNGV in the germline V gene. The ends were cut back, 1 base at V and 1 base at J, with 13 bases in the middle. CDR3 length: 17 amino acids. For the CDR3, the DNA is TGTGCCAGCAGCTTAGGCTGGGGACACCTGAACACCGGGGAGCTGTTTTTT. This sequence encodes CASSLGWGHLNTGELFF.

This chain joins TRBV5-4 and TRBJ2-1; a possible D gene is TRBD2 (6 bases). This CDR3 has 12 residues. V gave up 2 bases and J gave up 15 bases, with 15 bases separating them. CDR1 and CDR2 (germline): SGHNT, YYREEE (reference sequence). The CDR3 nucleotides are TGTGCCAGCAGCTTAGGAGGTGGGAGGACGTTCTTC. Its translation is CASSLGGGRTFF.

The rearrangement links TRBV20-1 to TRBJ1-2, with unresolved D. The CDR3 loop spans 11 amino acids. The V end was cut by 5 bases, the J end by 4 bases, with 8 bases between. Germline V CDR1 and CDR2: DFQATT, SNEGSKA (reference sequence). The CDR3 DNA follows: TGCAGTGCTCACGGGGTCTATGGCTACACCTTC. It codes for CSAHGVYGYTF.

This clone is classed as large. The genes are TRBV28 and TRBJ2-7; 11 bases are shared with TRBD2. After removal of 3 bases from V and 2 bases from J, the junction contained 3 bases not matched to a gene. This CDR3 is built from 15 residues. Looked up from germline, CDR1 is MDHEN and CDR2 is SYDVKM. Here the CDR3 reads CASSFMGLAAYEQYF. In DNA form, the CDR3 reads TGTGCCAGCAGTTTTATGGGACTAGCGGCCTACGAGCAGTACTTC.

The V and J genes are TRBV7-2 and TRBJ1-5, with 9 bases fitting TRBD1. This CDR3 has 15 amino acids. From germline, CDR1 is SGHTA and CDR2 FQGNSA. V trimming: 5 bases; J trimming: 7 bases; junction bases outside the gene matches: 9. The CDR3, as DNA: TGTGCCAGCAGCCGATCGACAGGGGGTTTCCAGCCCCAGCATTTT. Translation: CASSRSTGGFQPQHF.

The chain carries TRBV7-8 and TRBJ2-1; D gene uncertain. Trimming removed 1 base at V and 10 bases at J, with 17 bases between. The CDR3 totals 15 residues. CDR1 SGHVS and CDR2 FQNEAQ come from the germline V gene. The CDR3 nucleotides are TGTGCCAGCAGCTTAGTGCCTTTCCTAGGTGGAGAGCAGTTCTTC. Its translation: CASSLVPFLGGEQFF.

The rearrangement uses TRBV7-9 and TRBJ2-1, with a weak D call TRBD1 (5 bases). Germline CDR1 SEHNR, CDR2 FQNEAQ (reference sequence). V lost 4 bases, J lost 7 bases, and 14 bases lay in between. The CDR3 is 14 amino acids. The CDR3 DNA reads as TGTGCCAGCAGCTCCACCTACCCAGGGAATGAGCAGTTCTTC. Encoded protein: CASSSTYPGNEQFF. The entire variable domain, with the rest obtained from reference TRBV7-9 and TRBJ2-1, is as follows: DTGVSQNPRHKITKRGQNVTFRCDPISEHNRLYWYRQTLGQGPEFLTYFQNEAQLEKSRLLSDRFSAERPKGSFSTLEIQRTEQGDSAMYLCASSSTYPGNEQFFGPGTRLTVL.

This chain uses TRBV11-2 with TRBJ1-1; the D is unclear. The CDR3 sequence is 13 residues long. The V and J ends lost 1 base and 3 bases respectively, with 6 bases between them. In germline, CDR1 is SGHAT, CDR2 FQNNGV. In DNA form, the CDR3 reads TGTGCCAGCAGCTTAGGGGCGGACACTGAAGCTTTCTTT. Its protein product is CASSLGADTEAFF.

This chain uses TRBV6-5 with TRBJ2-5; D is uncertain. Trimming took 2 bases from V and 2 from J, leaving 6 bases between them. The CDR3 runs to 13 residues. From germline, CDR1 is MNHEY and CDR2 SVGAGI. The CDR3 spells CASSYLGQETQYF. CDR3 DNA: TGTGCCAGCAGTTACCTTGGACAAGAGACCCAGTACTTC.

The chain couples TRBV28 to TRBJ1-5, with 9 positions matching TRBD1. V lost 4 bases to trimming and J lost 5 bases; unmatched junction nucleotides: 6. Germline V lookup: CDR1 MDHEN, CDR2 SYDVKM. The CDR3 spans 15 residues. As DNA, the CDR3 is TGTGCCAGCAGTTCCTCCGGGACAGGGTATCAGCCCCAGCATTTT. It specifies CASSSSGTGYQPQHF.

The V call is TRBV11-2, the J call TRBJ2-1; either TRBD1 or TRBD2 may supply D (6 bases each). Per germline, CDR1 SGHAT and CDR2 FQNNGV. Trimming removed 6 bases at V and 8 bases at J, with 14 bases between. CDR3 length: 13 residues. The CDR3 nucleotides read TGTGCCAGCAGGAATTCGGGGGCCCATGAGCAGTTCTTC. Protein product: CASRNSGAHEQFF.

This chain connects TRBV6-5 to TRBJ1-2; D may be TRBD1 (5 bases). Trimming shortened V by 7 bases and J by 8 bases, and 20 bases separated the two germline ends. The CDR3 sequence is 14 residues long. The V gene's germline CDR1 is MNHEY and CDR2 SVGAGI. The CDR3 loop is CASIPRGLAVGYTF. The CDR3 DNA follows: TGTGCCAGCATCCCGCGGGGACTTGCGGTAGGCTACACCTTC.